One sample yielded the 23 T cell receptor beta chains listed below, sequenced in a study of monozygotic twins with cystic fibrosis. The assay was immunoSEQ multiplex PCR, and TCRdb's table has in-frame clones only and misses some. Altogether 30,000 to 45,000 clones are present, over 75% being singletons, with the ten largest covering around 1.7%. The sequenced sample consisted of blood. The origin of the receptors is a girl aged 2 to 9 with cystic fibrosis.

This clone was seen a handful of times. The chain is built from TRBV5-6 and TRBJ2-7; possibly TRBD1 for D (6 bases). V lost 0 bases and J 4 bases, leaving 11 bases between the germline ends. Per germline, CDR1 SGHDT and CDR2 YYEEEE. The CDR3 covers 14 residues. CDR3 region: CASSLVSGQYEQYF. For the CDR3, the DNA is TGTGCCAGCAGCTTGGTCTCGGGACAATACGAGCAGTACTTC.

The chain links TRBV2 to TRBJ2-5; 8 nucleotides align to TRBD2. The length of the CDR3 is 13 residues. Germline-derived CDR1 and CDR2 are SNHLY and FYNNEI. The trim removed 7 bases at V and 5 bases at J, leaving 6 bases unmatched. DNA for the CDR3: TGTGCCAGCATACCGGGACTAGGGGAGACCCAGTACTTC. As protein: CASIPGLGETQYF.

CDR3 nucleotide sequence: TGTGCCAGCAGGCCGAGAAGACTAGCGGGGGTGGCAGATACGCAGTATTTT. Translating it yields CASRPRRLAGVADTQYF. The V gene is TRBV2, the J gene TRBJ2-3, with 12 nucleotides matching TRBD2. V shed 6 bases and J 4 bases; nucleotides not matched to a gene: 11. Germline V lookup: CDR1 SNHLY, CDR2 FYNNEI. The CDR3 has 17 amino acids.

This chain connects TRBV4-1 to TRBJ2-7; D might be TRBD1 (6 bases). Between the trimmed V and J ends, which lost 4 bases and 3 bases, there was a span of 16 bases. CDR3 size: 15 residues. Germline V gene data show CDR1 as MGHRA and CDR2 as YSYEKL. CDR3 DNA sequence: TGCGCCAGCAGCCCTCCGGGACAAGGATACTACGAGCAGTACTTC. It is translated as CASSPPGQGYYEQYF.

The chain is built from TRBV25-1 and TRBJ1-4; TRBD1 matches 7 bases. V dropped 6 bases and J dropped 6; count of bases not matched to a gene: 7. Germline V CDR1 and CDR2: MGHDK, SYGVNS. The CDR3 spans 14 residues. CDR3 nucleotides: TGTGCCAGCAGGGCGACAGGGTCAGATGAAAAACTGTTTTTT. Encoded protein: CASRATGSDEKLFF.

V and J are TRBV29-1 and TRBJ2-4; the match to TRBD1 covers 8 bases. The CDR3 runs to 15 residues. The J segment lost 9 bases and the V segment lost 0 bases, leaving 10 bases of the junction unmatched. Germline lookup yields CDR1 SQVTM and CDR2 ANQGSEA. The CDR3 DNA reads TGCAGCGTTGAAGATCCTGGACAGGGAGTGAGCATTCAGTACTTC. It translates to CSVEDPGQGVSIQYF.

V is TRBV2 and J is TRBJ1-3; possibly TRBD1 for D (5 bases). This CDR3 has 17 amino acids. Germline CDR1 is SNHLY and CDR2 is FYNNEI. V gave up 8 bases and J gave up 2 bases, with 22 bases separating them. Here the CDR3 reads CASGEGRGRTTGNTIYF. CDR3 bases: TGTGCCAGCGGAGAAGGTAGGGGAAGGACTACTGGAAACACCATATATTTT.

The chain couples TRBV5-1 to TRBJ1-2; D might be TRBD1 (6 bases). This CDR3 has 15 residues. The germline V and J ends were trimmed by 3 bases and 5 bases, with 17 bases remaining between them. The germline gives CDR1 SGHRS, CDR2 YFSETQ. CDR3 in DNA: TGCGCCAGCAGCTCCAGGGGAGGTAAAGAATATGGCTACACCTTC. Encoded protein: CASSSRGGKEYGYTF.

V and J are TRBV27 and TRBJ1-5, with no clear D. The V gene's germline CDR1 is MNHEY and CDR2 SMNVEV (reference sequence). Deletions cut 4 bases from V and 9 bases from J, with 10 bases between. This CDR3 region has 12 residues. CDR3: CASSSPLGPQHF. CDR3 coding DNA: TGTGCCAGCAGTTCCCCATTGGGGCCCCAGCATTTT.

The rearrangement joins TRBV6-5 to TRBJ2-3; no firm D call. Germline values: CDR1 MNHEY, CDR2 SVGAGI. The CDR3 length is 12 residues. The ends were cut back, 6 bases at V and 3 bases at J, with 7 bases in the middle. CDR3 residues: CASSSTTDTQYF. The CDR3 region has the DNA TGTGCCAGCAGCTCAACAACAGATACGCAGTATTTT.

V and J are TRBV5-6 and TRBJ1-4; 7 positions agree with TRBD1. Looked up from germline, CDR1 is SGHDT and CDR2 is YYEEEE. The J segment lost 8 bases and the V segment lost 0 bases, leaving 1 base of the junction unmatched. The CDR3 runs to 13 residues. CDR3 nucleotides: TGTGCCAGCAGCTTGGACAGGGGAGAAAAACTGTTTTTT. Translation: CASSLDRGEKLFF.

This chain joins TRBV7-2 and TRBJ1-2, with TRBD1 matching 8 bases. CDR3 size: 14 residues. The V segment lost 5 bases and the J segment 2 bases; nucleotides outside the gene matches: 4. Germline CDR1 reads SGHTA; CDR2 reads FQGNSA. The chain's CDR3 is CASSNHRGNYGYTF. For the CDR3, the DNA is TGTGCCAGCAGCAACCACAGGGGGAACTATGGCTACACCTTC.

This chain uses TRBV7-2 with TRBJ2-2; D possibly corresponds to TRBD1 (5 bases). With 2 bases removed from V and 2 bases from J, the gap between germline ends came to 15 bases. The germline gives CDR1 SGHTA, CDR2 FQGNSA. The CDR3 is 17 amino acids. The CDR3 here is CASSLFSGLLNTGELFF. DNA of the CDR3: TGTGCCAGCAGCTTATTTTCAGGGCTGCTAAACACCGGGGAGCTGTTTTTT.

This sequence joins TRBV21-1 and TRBJ1-3; the table's D call TRBD1 went unverified against the DNA. TRBV21-1 is described as a pseudogene. The CDR3 extends over 15 amino acids. The CDR3 DNA reads TGTGCCAGCAGCATCCTCAGGGGGAAGGGGGACACCATATATTTT. Amino acids: CASSILRGKGDTIYF.

A single count supports this clone. V is TRBV4-1 and J is TRBJ1-1; a possible D gene is TRBD1 (5 bases). This CDR3 region has 16 residues. CDR1 and CDR2 (germline): MGHRA, YSYEKL. Trimming pared 1 base from V and 4 bases from J, leaving 16 bases between. The DNA for the CDR3 is TGCGCCAGCAGCCAAGGGGCGGGACGGTATAGCACTGAAGCTTTCTTT. Amino acids: CASSQGAGRYSTEAFF.

The chain is built from TRBV5-1 and TRBJ1-5, with D possibly being TRBD1 (6 bases). The CDR3 is made up of 15 amino acids. V shed 6 bases and J shed 4 bases, with 17 bases lying between them. Germline assignment: CDR1 SGHRS and CDR2 YFSETQ. This CDR3 reads CASKGEGTSNQPQHF. The CDR3 region has the DNA TGCGCCAGCAAGGGGGAGGGGACAAGTAATCAGCCCCAGCATTTT.

V is TRBV30 and J is TRBJ2-1, with 10 positions matching TRBD2. CDR3 size: 15 residues. The trim removed 3 bases at V and 4 bases at J, leaving 6 bases unmatched. CDR1 is GTSNPN and CDR2 is SVGIG in the germline V gene (reference sequence). CDR3 DNA: TGTGCCTGGAGCTTTAGCGGGGGGACTTACAATGAGCAGTTCTTC. This sequence encodes CAWSFSGGTYNEQFF.

In this sample, this clone turned up a few times. The rearrangement links TRBV6-4 to TRBJ2-5; D perhaps matches TRBD2 (6 bases). V was shortened by 6 bases and J by 2 bases, with 16 bases between the two germline ends. This CDR3 is built from 15 residues. The V gene's germline CDR1 is MRHNA and CDR2 SNTAGT. The DNA for the CDR3 is TGTGCCAGCAGGAGGGTAGGGGACTCTCAAGAGACCCAGTACTTC. It specifies CASRRVGDSQETQYF.

The rearrangement links TRBV6-1 to TRBJ2-3; 8 bases line up with TRBD2. The ends lost 8 bases at V and 4 bases at J; junction bases unmatched: 8. The CDR3 length is 14 residues. CDR1 MNHNS and CDR2 SASEGT come from the germline V gene. CDR3 DNA: TGTGCCAGCGCCCCGGGGGGGCCGGCAGATACGCAGTATTTT. It yields the protein CASAPGGPADTQYF.

The rearrangement joins TRBV18 to TRBJ1-4, with a possible D match to TRBD1 (5 bases). The V and J ends lost 8 bases and 0 bases respectively, with 13 bases between them. The CDR3 is 15 residues long. Germline CDR1 is KGHSH and CDR2 is LQKENI. The CDR3 is CASRDRYATNEKLFF. In DNA, the CDR3 is TGTGCCAGCCGGGACCGCTATGCAACTAATGAAAAACTGTTTTTT.

V usage is TRBV9 and J usage is TRBJ1-4, with 7 positions matching TRBD1. This CDR3 is built from 15 residues. J was trimmed by 5 bases and V by 4 bases; bases with no gene match: 8. Germline loops: CDR1 SGDLS, CDR2 YYNGEE. The chain's CDR3 is CASSSSTGRNEKLFF. The CDR3 nucleotides are TGTGCCAGCAGCAGTTCGACAGGGAGGAATGAAAAACTGTTTTTT.

In this sample, this clone turned up once. The rearrangement uses TRBV9 and TRBJ2-1; D may correspond to TRBD1 or TRBD2 (6 bases each). With 3 bases removed from V and 10 bases from J, the gap between germline ends came to 20 bases. The CDR3 loop spans 15 amino acids. Germline CDR1 reads SGDLS; CDR2 reads YYNGEE. The CDR3 DNA reads as TGTGCCAGCAGCGGTGACAGGAGGGGGGCTCGGGAGCAGTTCTTC. Translated: CASSGDRRGAREQFF.

This clone was picked up a small number of times. The J gene is TRBJ1-1, the V gene TRBV25-1; TRBD1 aligns across 7 bases. Germline CDR1 is MGHDK and CDR2 is SYGVNS. V was clipped by 2 bases and J by 6 bases; unmatched bases: 9. This CDR3 comprises 15 residues. The CDR3 region is CASSERITGEAEAFF. CDR3 bases: TGTGCCAGCAGTGAACGGATTACAGGGGAAGCTGAAGCTTTCTTT. Full variable domain (rest looked up from reference TRBV25-1 and TRBJ1-1): EADIYQTPRYLVIGTGKKITLECSQTMGHDKMYWYQQDPGMELHLIHYSYGVNSTEKGDLSSESTVSRIRTEHFPLTLESARPSHTSQYLCASSERITGEAEAFFGQGTRLTVV.